This T cell receptor beta chain was sequenced during a study of early T cells in non-severe SARS-CoV-2 infection. Background on the study: The authors sequenced bulk RNA from unsorted whole blood, leaving chains unpaired. Whole-study results and caveats: VDJdb-based annotation leaned toward anti-spike CD8 responses and missed private and CD4 specificities.

Individual cDNA molecules were tagged with unique molecular identifiers. TCRdb recomputed calls from the 5' RACE reads with MiXCR, one row per CDR3 protein. The profile covers more than 25,000 distinct CDR3 sequences, with approximately 5.2% appearing a single time and 10% to 15% taken by the ten largest. This clonotype was recorded many times. Antigen unknown. Mismatch with germline at one junction end may stem from a read error. Germline V gives CDR1 SQVTM, CDR2 ANQGSEA. The CDR3 covers 15 residues. This receptor was taken from an adult who was a healthcare worker with PCR-confirmed SARS-CoV-2 infection or an uninfected control (not recorded which). The gene calls are TRBV29-1 and TRBJ2-3, with D possibly TRBD2 on 6 matching bases. The source material was whole blood. The CDR3 here is CSVEGGDGVTDTQYF. The CDR3 region has the DNA TGCAGCGTCGAAGGCGGGGATGGGGTCACAGATACGCAGTATTTT.